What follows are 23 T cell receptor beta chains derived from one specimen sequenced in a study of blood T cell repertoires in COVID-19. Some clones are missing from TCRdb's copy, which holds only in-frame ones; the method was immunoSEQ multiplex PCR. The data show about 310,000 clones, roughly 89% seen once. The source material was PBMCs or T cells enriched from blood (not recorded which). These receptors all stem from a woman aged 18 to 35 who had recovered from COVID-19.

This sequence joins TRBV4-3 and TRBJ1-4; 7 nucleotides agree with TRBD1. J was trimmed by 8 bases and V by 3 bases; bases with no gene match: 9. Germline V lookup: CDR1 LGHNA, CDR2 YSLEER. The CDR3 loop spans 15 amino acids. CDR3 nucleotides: TGCGCCAGCAGCCAGAACAGGGGAGGAGGGGAAAAACTGTTTTTT. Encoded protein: CASSQNRGGGEKLFF.

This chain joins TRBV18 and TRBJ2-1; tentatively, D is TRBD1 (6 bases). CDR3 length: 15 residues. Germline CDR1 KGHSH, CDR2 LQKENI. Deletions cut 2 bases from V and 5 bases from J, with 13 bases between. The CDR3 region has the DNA TGTGCCAGCTCACCAGTAGACAGGACAAACAATGAGCAGTTCTTC. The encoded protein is CASSPVDRTNNEQFF.

CDR3 sequence (DNA): TGTGCCAGCGCACCGCAGCCCCTAGCGGGAGTCTATGGTGAGCAGTTCTTC. Amino acids: CASAPQPLAGVYGEQFF. The gene calls are TRBV3-1 (or the pseudogene TRBV3-2) and TRBJ2-1; 10 bases are a match to TRBD2. This CDR3 comprises 17 residues. The J segment lost 9 bases and the V segment lost 8 bases, leaving 19 bases of the junction unmatched. Germline V lookup: CDR1 LGHDT, CDR2 YNNKEL (reference sequence).

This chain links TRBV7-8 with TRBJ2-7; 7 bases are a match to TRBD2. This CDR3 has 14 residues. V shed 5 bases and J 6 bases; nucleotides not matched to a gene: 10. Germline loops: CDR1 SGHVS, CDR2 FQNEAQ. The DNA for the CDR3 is TGTGCCAGCAGCGCCCGGGACTATAGCACCGAGCAGTACTTC. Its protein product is CASSARDYSTEQYF.

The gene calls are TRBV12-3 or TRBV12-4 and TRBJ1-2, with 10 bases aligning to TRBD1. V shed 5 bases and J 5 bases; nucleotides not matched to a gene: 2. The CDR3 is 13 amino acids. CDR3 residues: CASSAGQGYGYTF. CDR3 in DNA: TGTGCCAGCAGTGCGGGACAGGGGTATGGCTACACCTTC.

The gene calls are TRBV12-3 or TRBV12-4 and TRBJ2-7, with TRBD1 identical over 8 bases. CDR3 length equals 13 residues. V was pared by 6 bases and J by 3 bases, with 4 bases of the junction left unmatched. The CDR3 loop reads CASRQGAGYEQYF. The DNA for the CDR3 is TGTGCCAGCAGGCAGGGGGCCGGCTACGAGCAGTACTTC.

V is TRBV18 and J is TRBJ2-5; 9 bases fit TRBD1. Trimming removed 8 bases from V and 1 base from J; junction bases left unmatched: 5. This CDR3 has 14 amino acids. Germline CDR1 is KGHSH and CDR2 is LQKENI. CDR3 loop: CASLRDRAQETQYF. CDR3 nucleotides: TGTGCCAGCCTACGGGACAGGGCCCAAGAGACCCAGTACTTC.

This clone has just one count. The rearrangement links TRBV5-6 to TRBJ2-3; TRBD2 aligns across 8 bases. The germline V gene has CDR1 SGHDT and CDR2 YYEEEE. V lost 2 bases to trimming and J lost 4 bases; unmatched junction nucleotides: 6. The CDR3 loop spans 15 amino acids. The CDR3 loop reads CASSFSGGSPDTQYF. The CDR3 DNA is TGTGCCAGCAGCTTCAGCGGGGGAAGCCCAGATACGCAGTATTTT.

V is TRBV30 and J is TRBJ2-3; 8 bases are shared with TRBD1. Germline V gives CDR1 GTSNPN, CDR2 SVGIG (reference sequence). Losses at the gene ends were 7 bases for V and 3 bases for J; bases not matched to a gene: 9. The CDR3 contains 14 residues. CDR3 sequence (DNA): TGTGCCTCACACTTGACAGGGGATACAGATACGCAGTATTTT. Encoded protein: CASHLTGDTDTQYF.

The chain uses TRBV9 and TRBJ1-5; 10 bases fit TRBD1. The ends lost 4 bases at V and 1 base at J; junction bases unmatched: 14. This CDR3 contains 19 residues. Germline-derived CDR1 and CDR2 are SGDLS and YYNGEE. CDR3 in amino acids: CASSLGVGTGVGSNQPQHF. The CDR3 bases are TGTGCCAGCAGCCTAGGAGTAGGGACAGGGGTGGGGAGCAATCAGCCCCAGCATTTT.

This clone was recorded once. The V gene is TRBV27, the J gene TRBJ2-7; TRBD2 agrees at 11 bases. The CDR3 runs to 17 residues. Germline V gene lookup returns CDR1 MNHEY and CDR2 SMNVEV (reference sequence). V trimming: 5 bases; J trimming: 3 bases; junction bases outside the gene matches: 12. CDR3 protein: CASSPIAGGSPLYEQYF. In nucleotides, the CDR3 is TGTGCCAGCAGTCCGATAGCGGGAGGGTCCCCACTCTACGAGCAGTACTTC.

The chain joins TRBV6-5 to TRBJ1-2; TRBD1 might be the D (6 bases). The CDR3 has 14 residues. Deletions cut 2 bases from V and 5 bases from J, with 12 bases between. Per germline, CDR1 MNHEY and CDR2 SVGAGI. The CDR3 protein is CASSYEGVRYGYTF. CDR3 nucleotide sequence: TGTGCCAGCAGTTACGAGGGGGTGAGGTATGGCTACACCTTC.

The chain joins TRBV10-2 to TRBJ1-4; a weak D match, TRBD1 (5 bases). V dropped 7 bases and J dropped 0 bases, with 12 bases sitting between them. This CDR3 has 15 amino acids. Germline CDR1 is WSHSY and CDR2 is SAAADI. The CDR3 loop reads CASTNRGATNEKLFF. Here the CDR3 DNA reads TGCGCCAGCACCAACCGGGGGGCAACTAATGAAAAACTGTTTTTT.

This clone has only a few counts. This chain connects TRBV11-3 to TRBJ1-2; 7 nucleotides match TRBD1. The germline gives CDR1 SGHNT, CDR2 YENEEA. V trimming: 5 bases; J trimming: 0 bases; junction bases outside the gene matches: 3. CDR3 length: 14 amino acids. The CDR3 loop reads CASSRTGANYGYTF. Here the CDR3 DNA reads TGTGCCAGCAGCCGCACAGGGGCTAACTATGGCTACACCTTC.

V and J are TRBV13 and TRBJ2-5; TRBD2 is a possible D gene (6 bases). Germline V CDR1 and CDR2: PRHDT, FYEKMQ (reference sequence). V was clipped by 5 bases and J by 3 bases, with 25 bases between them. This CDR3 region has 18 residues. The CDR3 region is CASSPRTIAAHLKETQYF. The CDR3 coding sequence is TGTGCCAGCAGCCCACGAACAATAGCGGCGCACCTTAAAGAGACCCAGTACTTC.

The CDR3 coding sequence is TGTGCCAGCTATTCCCGGGACAGGGGCACTGAAGCTTTCTTT. Its protein product is CASYSRDRGTEAFF. V and J are TRBV7-9 and TRBJ1-1; 10 nucleotides align to TRBD1. The CDR3 has 14 residues. CDR1 and CDR2 (germline): SEHNR, FQNEAQ (reference sequence). V shed 8 bases and J 4 bases; nucleotides not matched to a gene: 7.

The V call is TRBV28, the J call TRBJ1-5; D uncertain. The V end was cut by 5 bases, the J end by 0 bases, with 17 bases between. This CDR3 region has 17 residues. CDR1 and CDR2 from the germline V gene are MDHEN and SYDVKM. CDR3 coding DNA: TGTGCCAGCAGTCCCCCCGGGTTTCAGTATAGCAATCAGCCCCAGCATTTT. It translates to CASSPPGFQYSNQPQHF.

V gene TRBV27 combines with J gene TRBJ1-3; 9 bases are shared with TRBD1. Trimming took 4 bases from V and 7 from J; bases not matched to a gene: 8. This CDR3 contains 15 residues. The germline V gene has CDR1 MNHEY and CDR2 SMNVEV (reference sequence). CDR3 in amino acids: CASSSHRDRVNTIYF. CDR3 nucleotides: TGTGCCAGCAGTTCGCACCGGGACAGGGTTAACACCATATATTTT.

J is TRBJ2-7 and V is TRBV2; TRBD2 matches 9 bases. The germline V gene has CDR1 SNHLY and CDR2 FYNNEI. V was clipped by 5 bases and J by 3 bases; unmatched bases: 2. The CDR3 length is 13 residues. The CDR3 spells CASSSGGYYEQYF. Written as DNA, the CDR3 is TGTGCCAGCAGTAGCGGGGGGTACTACGAGCAGTACTTC.

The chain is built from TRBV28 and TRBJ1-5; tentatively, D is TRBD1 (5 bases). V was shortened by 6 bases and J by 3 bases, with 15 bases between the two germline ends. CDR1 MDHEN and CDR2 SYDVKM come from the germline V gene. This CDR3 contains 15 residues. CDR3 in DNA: TGTGCCAGCAGCCCTACCGACAGTTTCAATCAGCCCCAGCATTTT. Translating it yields CASSPTDSFNQPQHF.

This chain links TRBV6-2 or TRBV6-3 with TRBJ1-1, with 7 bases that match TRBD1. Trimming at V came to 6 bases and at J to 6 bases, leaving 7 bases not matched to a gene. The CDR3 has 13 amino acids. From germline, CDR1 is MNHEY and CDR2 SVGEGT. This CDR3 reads CASSLQGWAEAFF. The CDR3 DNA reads TGTGCCAGCAGCTTACAGGGGTGGGCTGAAGCTTTCTTT.

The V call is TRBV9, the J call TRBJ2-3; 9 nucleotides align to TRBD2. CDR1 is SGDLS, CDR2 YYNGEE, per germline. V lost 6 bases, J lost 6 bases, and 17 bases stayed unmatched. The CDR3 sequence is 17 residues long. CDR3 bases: TGTGCCAGCAACCGGCTAGCGGGAAGTAGTAGGTTGGATACGCAGTATTTT. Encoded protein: CASNRLAGSSRLDTQYF. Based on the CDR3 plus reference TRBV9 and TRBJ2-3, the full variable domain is DSGVTQTPKHLITATGQRVTLRCSPRSGDLSVYWYQQSLDQGLQFLIQYYNGEERAKGNILERFSAQQFPDLHSELNLSSLELGDSALYFCASNRLAGSSRLDTQYFGPGTRLTVL.

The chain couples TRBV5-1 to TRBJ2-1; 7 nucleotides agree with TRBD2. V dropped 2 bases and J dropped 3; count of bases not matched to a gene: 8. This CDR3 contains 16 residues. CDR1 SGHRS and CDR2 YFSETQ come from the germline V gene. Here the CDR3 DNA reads TGCGCCAGCAGCTTCGGGGGGATCGCTAACTACAATGAGCAGTTCTTC. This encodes CASSFGGIANYNEQFF. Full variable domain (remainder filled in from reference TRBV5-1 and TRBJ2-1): KAGVTQTPRYLIKTRGQQVTLSCSPISGHRSVSWYQQTPGQGLQFLFEYFSETQRNKGNFPGRFSGRQFSNSRSEMNVSTLELGDSALYLCASSFGGIANYNEQFFGPGTRLTVL.